Reported below is one TCR beta chain. This record belongs to a study of blood T cell repertoires in COVID-19. Study information: In each case, the material was cDNA or gDNA derived from T cells, B-cell-depleted T cells, or PBMCs.

The assay was immunoSEQ multiplex PCR, and TCRdb's table has in-frame clones only and misses some. The data show 250,000 to 350,000 clones, around 87% seen once. Deletions cut 4 bases from V and 2 bases from J, with 4 bases between. Germline CDR1 is SGHNT and CDR2 is YYREEE (reference sequence). The CDR3 has 12 amino acids. The sequence derives from a woman in her twenties or thirties who had recovered from COVID-19. The V call is TRBV5-4, the J call TRBJ2-1, with no clear D. The sample taken for sequencing was PBMCs or T cells enriched from blood (not recorded which). CDR3 in DNA: TGTGCCAGCAGCAACACCTACAATGAGCAGTTCTTC. It codes for CASSNTYNEQFF.